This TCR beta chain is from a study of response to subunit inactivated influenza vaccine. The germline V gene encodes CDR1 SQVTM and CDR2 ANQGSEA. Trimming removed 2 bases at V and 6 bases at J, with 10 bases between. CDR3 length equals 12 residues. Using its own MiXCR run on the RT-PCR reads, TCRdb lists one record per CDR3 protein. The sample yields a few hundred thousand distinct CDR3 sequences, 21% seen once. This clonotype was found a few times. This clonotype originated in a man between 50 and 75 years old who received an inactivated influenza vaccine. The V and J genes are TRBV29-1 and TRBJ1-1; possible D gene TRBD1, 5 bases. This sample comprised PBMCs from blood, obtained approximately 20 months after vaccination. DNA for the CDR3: TGCAGCGTTGAAACGCAGGGCGCTGAAGCTTTCTTT. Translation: CSVETQGAEAFF.